The present TCR beta chain was sequenced within a study of cytomegalovirus exposure and HLA in healthy donors. As regards this clone: Its matching antigen is unknown.

The PCR ran on 60 Vbeta and 13 Jbeta primers. Authors' analysis steps: Among the unique TCR beta chains that a later analysis counted, about 85 million in all, roughly 11 million were shared. Assay: immunoSEQ multiplex PCR; the TCRdb copy retains only in-frame clones and omits some. For V, J and clone size, that table is used; D and trimming come from the DNA. The sample records 35,000 to 50,000 clones, 60% to 75% being singletons. The CDR3 covers 16 residues. Looked up from germline, CDR1 is MDHEN and CDR2 is SYDVKM. V lost 6 bases, J lost 3 bases, and 20 bases lay in between. Findings and caveats of the study: Equally common other TCR beta chains were less clonally expanded than HLA-associated ones, a later analysis found. The study designated 150 or so TCR beta chains cytomegalovirus-associated. An analysis that was carried out later associated 15,000 to 20,000 TCR beta sequences with HLA alleles at 0.05 false discovery rate.

The sequence was collected from a man aged 40-55 years in good health and CMV-seronegative. The chain has TRBV28 and TRBJ1-1; a possible D gene is TRBD1 (6 bases). Sequencing was done on a sample of PBMCs. The CDR3: CASRSGQLIRDTEAFF. CDR3 sequence (DNA): TGTGCCAGCAGATCTGGACAGTTGATCAGGGACACTGAAGCTTTCTTT. Filled out from reference TRBV28 and TRBJ1-1, the complete variable domain reads DVKVTQSSRYLVKRTGEKVFLECVQDMDHENMFWYRQDPGLGLRLIYFSYDVKMKEKGDIPEGYSVSREKKERFSLILESASTNQTSMYLCASRSGQLIRDTEAFFGQGTRLTVV.